The clone carrying this T cell receptor beta chain was observed a handful of times. The antigen remains undetermined. This record comes from a study of T-cell memory formation after mild COVID-19. TCRdb reprocessed the 5' RACE reads with MiXCR, giving one entry per CDR3 protein. The table records about 610,000 distinct CDR3 sequences, around 16% of them present only once. Overall study results and limits: Day 15 to 85 contracting clones showed balanced CD4/CD8; day 15 to 37 expanders favored CD4+. Chiefly within CM and EM were the contracting CD4+ clones; CD8+ ones were within EMRA. Nothing confirmed that second-wave clones peaking on day 37 were specific for SARS-CoV-2. Detection of some responders pre-infection suggested pre-existing cross-reactive memory T cells participated.

The germline gives CDR1 MNHNY, CDR2 SVGAGI (reference sequence). The CDR3 has 15 amino acids. The V and J ends lost 4 bases and 2 bases, in that order; junction bases with no gene match: 6. Sequencing input: PBMCs or a T cell subset sorted from them (not recorded which). This receptor was taken from an adult woman who had mild COVID-19 (a few samples of this study predate the infection). Cell type and time point are not known. The V and J genes are TRBV6-6 and TRBJ2-3; 7 bases map to TRBD1. CDR3 bases: TGTGCCAGCAGTTCCGACAGGGAATACACAGATACGCAGTATTTT. It specifies CASSSDREYTDTQYF.